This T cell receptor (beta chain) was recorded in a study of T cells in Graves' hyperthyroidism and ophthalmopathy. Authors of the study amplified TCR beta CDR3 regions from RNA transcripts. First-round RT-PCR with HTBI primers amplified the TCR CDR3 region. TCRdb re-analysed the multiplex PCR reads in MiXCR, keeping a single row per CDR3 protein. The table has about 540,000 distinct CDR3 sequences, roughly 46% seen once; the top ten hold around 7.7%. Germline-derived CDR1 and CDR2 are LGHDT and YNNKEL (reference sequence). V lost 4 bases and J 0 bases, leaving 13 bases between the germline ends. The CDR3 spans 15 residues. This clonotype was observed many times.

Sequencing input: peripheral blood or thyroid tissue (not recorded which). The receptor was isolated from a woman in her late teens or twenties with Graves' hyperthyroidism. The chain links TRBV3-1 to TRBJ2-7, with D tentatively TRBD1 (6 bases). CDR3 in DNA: TGTGCCAGCAGCCCCGGGACATCTAGCTCCTACGAGCAGTACTTC. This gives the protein CASSPGTSSSYEQYF.